This TCR beta chain was captured by sequencing in a study of T cells in Graves' hyperthyroidism and ophthalmopathy. This clonotype has ten or more counts. Its matching antigen is unknown. Overall study results and limits: Stable hyperthyroidism was separated from ophthalmopathy by a model based on 13 V-J features. In the blood, most expanded thyroid clonotypes above 0.001 appeared as well.

Researchers took RNA transcripts and amplified the TCR beta CDR3 regions from them. First-round RT-PCR with HTBI primers amplified the TCR CDR3 region. MiXCR, run by TCRdb on the multiplex PCR reads, gives a single entry per CDR3 protein. The sample lists 650,000 to 700,000 distinct CDR3 sequences, 15% to 20% occurring once. The source of this sequence is a man between 50 and 59 years old with Graves' hyperthyroidism. Sequenced input: blood.

CDR3 nucleotide sequence: TGTGCCAGCAGTGAGGCGGGGAGAGGGGAGACCCAGTACTTC. Residues: CASSEAGRGETQYF. The rearrangement uses TRBV2 and TRBJ2-5; D may be TRBD2 (6 bases). This CDR3 spans 14 amino acids. V dropped 3 bases and J dropped 5 bases, with 13 bases sitting between them. Germline loops: CDR1 SNHLY, CDR2 FYNNEI.